This TCR beta chain came from a study of shared clonotypes between healthy human individuals. Study information: Every donor yielded three CD4 naive, three CD4 memory, two CD8 naive and one CD8 memory plate. The study's findings and limits: Memory subsets generally showed smaller estimated richness than naive subsets did. Naive CD4 clonotypes overlapped across a few donors at about 5.3%.

Germline V CDR1 and CDR2: SGDLS, YYNGEE. There are 15 residues in the CDR3. The V and J ends lost 2 bases and 0 bases respectively, with 9 bases between them. As for this clone: Antigen: not known.

Replicate sorted-subset PCRs were loaded with 150 to 250 ng DNA, 30,000 or so T cell genomes. Using immunoSEQ multiplex PCR, the repertoire was profiled, and TCRdb retains in-frame clones only, with some absent. The table lists 2 million to 2.5 million clones, about 94% of them singletons, with around 0.13% in the top ten. The origin of this receptor is a man between 18 and 29 years old in good health. The chain recombines TRBV9 with TRBJ1-3, with unresolved D. Material: naive CD4+ T cells sorted from blood. Subset given: CD45RA+ positively selected. CDR3 loop: CASSVDGRSGNTIYF. CDR3 nucleotides: TGTGCCAGCAGCGTTGACGGCCGCTCTGGAAACACCATATATTTT.